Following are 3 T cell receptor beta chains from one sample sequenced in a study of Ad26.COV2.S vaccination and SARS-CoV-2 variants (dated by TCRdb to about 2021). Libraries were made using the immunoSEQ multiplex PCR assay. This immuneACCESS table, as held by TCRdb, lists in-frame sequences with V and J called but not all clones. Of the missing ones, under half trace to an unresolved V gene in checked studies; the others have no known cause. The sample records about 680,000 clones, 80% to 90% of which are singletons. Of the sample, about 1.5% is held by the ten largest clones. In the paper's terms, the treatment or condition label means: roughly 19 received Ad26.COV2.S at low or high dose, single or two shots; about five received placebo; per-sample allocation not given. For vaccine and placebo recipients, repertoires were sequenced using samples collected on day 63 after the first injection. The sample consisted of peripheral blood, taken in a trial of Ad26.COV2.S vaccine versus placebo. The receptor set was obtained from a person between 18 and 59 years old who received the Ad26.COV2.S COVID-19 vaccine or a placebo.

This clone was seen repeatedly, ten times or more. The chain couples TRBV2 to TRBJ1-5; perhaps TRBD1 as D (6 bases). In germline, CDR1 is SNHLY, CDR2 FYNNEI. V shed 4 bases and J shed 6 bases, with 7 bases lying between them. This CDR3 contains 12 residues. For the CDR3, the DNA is TGTGCCAGCAGTGGGGGGCCTCAGCCCCAGCATTTT. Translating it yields CASSGGPQPQHF.

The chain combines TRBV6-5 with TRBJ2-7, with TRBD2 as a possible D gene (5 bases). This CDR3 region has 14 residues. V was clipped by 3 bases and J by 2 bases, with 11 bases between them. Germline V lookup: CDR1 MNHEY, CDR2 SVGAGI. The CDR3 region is CASSYVGVTYEQYF. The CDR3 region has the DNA TGTGCCAGCAGTTATGTCGGGGTTACCTACGAGCAGTACTTC.

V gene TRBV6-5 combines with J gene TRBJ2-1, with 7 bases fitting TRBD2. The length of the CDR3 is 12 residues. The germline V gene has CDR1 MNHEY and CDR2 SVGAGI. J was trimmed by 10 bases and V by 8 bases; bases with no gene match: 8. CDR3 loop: CASDKGRVEQFF. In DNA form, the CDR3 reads TGTGCCAGCGACAAGGGGAGGGTCGAGCAGTTCTTC.